This T cell receptor beta chain was observed in a study of beta chain features in type 1 diabetes. The study's findings and limits: Type 1 diabetes patients had TCRB CDR3s that were shorter (moderately but significantly so) in all four CD4+ subsets.

Losses at the gene ends were 2 bases for V and 7 bases for J; bases not matched to a gene: 4. Germline V CDR1 and CDR2: MNHEY, SMNVEV (reference sequence). The CDR3 is 14 amino acids. This clone was seen more than once but under ten times. Its antigen is undetermined. Every bit of the isolated RNA underwent reverse transcription, so sequencing read expressed TCRB transcripts. Roughly 3.6 million reads were obtained on average from naive, central memory and regulatory T cell samples. Sequenced by immunoSEQ multiplex PCR; TCRdb stores in-frame clones only, minus some. The table includes about 640,000 clones, under 15% detected once.

The V gene is TRBV27, the J gene TRBJ1-2; 10 nucleotides line up with TRBD1. The sequencing input was naive CD4+ T cells from blood. This clonotype originated in a man aged 30-40 years with type 1 diabetes. CDR3 sequence reads: CASSLGTGVTGYTF. CDR3 in DNA: TGTGCCAGCAGTTTAGGGACAGGGGTCACTGGCTACACCTTC.